A single sample gave rise to the 10 T cell receptor beta chains below, sequenced in a study of T cell repertoires in cytomegalovirus infection. TCRdb passed the reads through MiXCR, listing each CDR3 protein once. The data show around 340,000 distinct CDR3 sequences, 25% to 35% seen once. No cognate antigen is known for these TCRs. Sequenced material: cultured PBMCs, taken from culture after CMV antigen stimulation. The origin of the receptors is a human donor in good health (CMV status not recorded). Some clones in this sample may be carry-over from other donors' samples.

This clonotype was observed many times. The J gene is TRBJ2-1, the V gene TRBV7-2; possibly TRBD2 for D (6 bases). This CDR3 has 15 residues. Between the trimmed V and J ends, which lost 5 bases and 3 bases, there was a span of 14 bases. From germline, CDR1 is SGHTA and CDR2 FQGNSA. The CDR3 sequence is CASSKRDSYYNEQFF. The CDR3 DNA is TGTGCCAGCAGCAAAAGGGACTCCTACTACAATGAGCAGTTCTTC. Looking up the rest from reference TRBV7-2 and TRBJ2-1 gives the full variable domain: GAGVSQSPSNKVTEKGKDVELRCDPISGHTALYWYRQSLGQGLEFLIYFQGNSAPDKSGLPSDRFSAERTGGSVSTLTIQRTQQEDSAVYLCASSKRDSYYNEQFFGPGTRLTVL.

In its sample, this clonotype was seen many times. The rearrangement links TRBV7-6 to TRBJ2-3, with 11 bases identical to TRBD2. Germline CDR1 reads SGHVS; CDR2 reads FNYEAQ. After removal of 0 bases from V and 4 bases from J, the junction contained 3 bases not matched to a gene. The CDR3 runs 16 residues. The CDR3 DNA is TGTGCCAGCAGCTTAGCTGTGACTAGCGGGGCAGATACGCAGTATTTT. The encoded protein is CASSLAVTSGADTQYF.

The rearrangement uses TRBV5-1 and TRBJ2-3; D call uncertain. V shed 2 bases and J shed 2 bases, with 18 bases lying between them. The CDR3 is 17 amino acids. Germline V gives CDR1 SGHRS, CDR2 YFSETQ. DNA for the CDR3: TGCGCCAGCAGCTTTGATGTAGGGCCGTTCTCCACAGATACGCAGTATTTT. Residues: CASSFDVGPFSTDTQYF.

The table lists this clonotype with a few counts. This chain links TRBV5-4 with TRBJ2-1; D remains unclear. Trimming took off 0 bases at V and 0 bases at J, with 13 bases between the two ends. The CDR3 length is 17 residues. Germline V lookup: CDR1 SGHNT, CDR2 YYREEE (reference sequence). The CDR3 loop is CASSLEPIMSSYNEQFF. CDR3 coding DNA: TGTGCCAGCAGCTTGGAACCTATTATGAGCTCCTACAATGAGCAGTTCTTC.

Only a few counts were recorded for this clonotype. V and J are TRBV29-1 and TRBJ2-7, with D maybe TRBD1 (6 bases). Per the germline V gene, CDR1 is SQVTM and CDR2 is ANQGSEA. V was trimmed by 6 bases and J by 5 bases, leaving 14 bases between them. The CDR3 is 12 amino acids. The CDR3 loop is CSVIYRDHEQYF. CDR3 coding DNA: TGCAGCGTCATTTACAGGGACCACGAGCAGTACTTC.

This clonotype was detected a few times. V is TRBV11-3 and J is TRBJ2-2, with no clear D. Trimming removed 1 base at V and 0 bases at J, with 15 bases between. The CDR3 is 18 residues long. The germline V gene encodes CDR1 SGHNT and CDR2 YENEEA. CDR3 sequence: CASSLVSGVGSNTGELFF. CDR3 nucleotide sequence: TGTGCCAGCAGCTTAGTGTCAGGAGTGGGTTCGAACACCGGGGAGCTGTTTTTT.

The V gene is TRBV20-1, the J gene TRBJ2-5; the match to TRBD1 covers 8 bases. The CDR3 covers 14 residues. J gave up 1 base and V 3 bases, and 4 bases lay outside the gene matches. Looked up from germline, CDR1 is DFQATT and CDR2 is SNEGSKA (reference sequence). The CDR3 region is CSARPDRGQETQYF. The CDR3 nucleotides read TGCAGTGCTAGGCCCGACAGGGGCCAAGAGACCCAGTACTTC.

This clonotype has more than one count but fewer than ten. The rearrangement joins TRBV12-3 or TRBV12-4 to TRBJ1-6; weak D call: TRBD1 (6 bases). Trimming removed 4 bases at V and 11 bases at J, with 18 bases between. The CDR3 has 15 amino acids. The DNA of the CDR3 is TGTGCCAGCAGTTCATGGGACATAAAAATTACACCCCTCCACTTT. This encodes CASSSWDIKITPLHF.

This clonotype has ten or more counts. This chain uses TRBV29-1 with TRBJ2-3, with 7 bases matching TRBD1. The CDR3 covers 16 residues. Germline values: CDR1 SQVTM, CDR2 ANQGSEA. V was pared by 3 bases and J by 4 bases, with 13 bases of the junction left unmatched. CDR3 amino acids: CSVEFGRGPGPDTQYF. CDR3 DNA: TGCAGCGTTGAGTTTGGTAGGGGGCCGGGCCCAGATACGCAGTATTTT.

This clonotype was counted only a few times. The rearrangement joins TRBV12-3 or TRBV12-4 to TRBJ2-1, with 12 bases aligning to TRBD2. The CDR3 extends over 16 amino acids. V trimming: 6 bases; J trimming: 0 bases; junction bases outside the gene matches: 3. The CDR3 DNA reads TGTGCCAGCAGCCCTAGCGGGGGGGACTCCTACAATGAGCAGTTCTTC. This gives the protein CASSPSGGDSYNEQFF.